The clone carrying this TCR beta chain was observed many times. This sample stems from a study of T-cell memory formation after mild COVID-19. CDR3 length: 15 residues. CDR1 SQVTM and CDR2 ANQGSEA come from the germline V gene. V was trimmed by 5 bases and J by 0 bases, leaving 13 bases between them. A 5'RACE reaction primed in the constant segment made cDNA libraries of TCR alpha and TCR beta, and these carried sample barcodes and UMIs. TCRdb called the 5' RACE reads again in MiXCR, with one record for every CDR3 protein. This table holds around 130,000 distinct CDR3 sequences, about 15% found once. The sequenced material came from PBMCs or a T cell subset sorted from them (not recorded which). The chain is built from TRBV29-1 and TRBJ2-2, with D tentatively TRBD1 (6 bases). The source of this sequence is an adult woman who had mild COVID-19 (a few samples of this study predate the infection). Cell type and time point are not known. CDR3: CSVTPGVSNTGELFF. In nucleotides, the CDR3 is TGCAGCGTTACCCCAGGGGTATCGAACACCGGGGAGCTGTTTTTT.